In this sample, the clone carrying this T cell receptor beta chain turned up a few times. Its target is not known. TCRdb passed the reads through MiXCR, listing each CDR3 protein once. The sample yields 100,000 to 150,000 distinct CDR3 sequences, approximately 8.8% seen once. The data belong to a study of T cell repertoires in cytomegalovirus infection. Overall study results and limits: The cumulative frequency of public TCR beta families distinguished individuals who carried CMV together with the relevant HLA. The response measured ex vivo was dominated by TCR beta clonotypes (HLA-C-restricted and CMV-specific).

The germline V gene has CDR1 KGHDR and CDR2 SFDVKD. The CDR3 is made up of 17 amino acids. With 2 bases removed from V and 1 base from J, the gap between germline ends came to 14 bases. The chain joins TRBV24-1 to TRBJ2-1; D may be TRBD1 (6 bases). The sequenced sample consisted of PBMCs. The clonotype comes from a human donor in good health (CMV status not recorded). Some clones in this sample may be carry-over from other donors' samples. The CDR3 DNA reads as TGTGCCACCAGTGATTCCGTCCCCAGGGGATCCTACAATGAGCAGTTCTTC. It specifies CATSDSVPRGSYNEQFF.